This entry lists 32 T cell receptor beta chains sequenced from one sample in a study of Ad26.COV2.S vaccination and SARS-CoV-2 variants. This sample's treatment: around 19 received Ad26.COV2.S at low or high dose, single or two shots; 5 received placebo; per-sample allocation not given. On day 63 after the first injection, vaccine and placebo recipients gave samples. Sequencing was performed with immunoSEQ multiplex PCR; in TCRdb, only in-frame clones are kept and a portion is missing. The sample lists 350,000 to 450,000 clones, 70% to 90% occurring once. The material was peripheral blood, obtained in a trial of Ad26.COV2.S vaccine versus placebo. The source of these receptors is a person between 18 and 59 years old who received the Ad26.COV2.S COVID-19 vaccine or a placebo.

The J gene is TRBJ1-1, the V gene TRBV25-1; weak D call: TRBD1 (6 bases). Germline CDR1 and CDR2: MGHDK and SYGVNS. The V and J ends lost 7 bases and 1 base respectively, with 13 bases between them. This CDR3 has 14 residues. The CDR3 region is CASTPRTANTEAFF. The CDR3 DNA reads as TGTGCCAGCACTCCCCGGACAGCGAACACTGAAGCTTTCTTT.

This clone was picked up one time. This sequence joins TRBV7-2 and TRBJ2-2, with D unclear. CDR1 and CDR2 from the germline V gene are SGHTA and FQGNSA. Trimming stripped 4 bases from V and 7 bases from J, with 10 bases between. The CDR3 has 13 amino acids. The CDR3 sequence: CASSWAIVGELFF. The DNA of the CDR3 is TGTGCCAGCAGCTGGGCGATCGTCGGGGAGCTGTTTTTT.

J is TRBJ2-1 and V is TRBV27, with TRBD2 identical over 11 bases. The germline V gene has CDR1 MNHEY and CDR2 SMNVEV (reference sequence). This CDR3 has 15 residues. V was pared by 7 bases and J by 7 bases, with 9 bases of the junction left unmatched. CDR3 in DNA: TGTGCCAGCAAACCCATAGCGGGGGGGTCAAATGAGCAGTTCTTC. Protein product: CASKPIAGGSNEQFF.

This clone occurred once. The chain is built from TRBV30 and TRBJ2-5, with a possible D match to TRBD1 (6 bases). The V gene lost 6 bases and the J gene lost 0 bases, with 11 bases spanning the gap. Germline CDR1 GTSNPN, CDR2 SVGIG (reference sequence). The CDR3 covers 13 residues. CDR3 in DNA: TGTGCCTGCGACACAGGGAACCAAGAGACCCAGTACTTC. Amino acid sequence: CACDTGNQETQYF.

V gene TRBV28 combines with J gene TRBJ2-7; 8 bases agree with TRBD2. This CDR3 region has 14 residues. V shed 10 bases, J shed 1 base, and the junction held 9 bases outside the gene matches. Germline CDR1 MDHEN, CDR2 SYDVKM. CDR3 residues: CAIPVAGGSYEQYF. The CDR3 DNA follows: TGTGCCATCCCGGTGGCGGGAGGATCCTACGAGCAGTACTTC.

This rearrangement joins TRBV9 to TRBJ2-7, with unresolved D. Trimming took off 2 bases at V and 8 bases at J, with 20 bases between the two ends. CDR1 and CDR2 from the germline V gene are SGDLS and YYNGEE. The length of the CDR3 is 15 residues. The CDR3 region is CASSVASLGSSKQYF. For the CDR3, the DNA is TGTGCCAGCAGCGTGGCATCGCTGGGGTCTTCGAAGCAGTACTTC.

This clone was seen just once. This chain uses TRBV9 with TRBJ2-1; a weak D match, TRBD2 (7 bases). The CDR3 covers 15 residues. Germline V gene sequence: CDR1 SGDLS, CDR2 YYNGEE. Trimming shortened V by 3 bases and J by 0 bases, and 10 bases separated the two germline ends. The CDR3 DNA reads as TGTGCCAGCAGCGGCGGGGGCAGCTCCTACAATGAGCAGTTCTTC. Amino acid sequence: CASSGGGSSYNEQFF.

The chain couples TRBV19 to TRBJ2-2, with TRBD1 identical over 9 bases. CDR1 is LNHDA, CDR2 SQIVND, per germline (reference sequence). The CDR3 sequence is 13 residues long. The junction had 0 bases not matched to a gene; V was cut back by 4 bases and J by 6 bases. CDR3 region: CASSRQGAGELFF. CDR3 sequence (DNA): TGTGCCAGTAGTAGACAGGGGGCCGGGGAGCTGTTTTTT.

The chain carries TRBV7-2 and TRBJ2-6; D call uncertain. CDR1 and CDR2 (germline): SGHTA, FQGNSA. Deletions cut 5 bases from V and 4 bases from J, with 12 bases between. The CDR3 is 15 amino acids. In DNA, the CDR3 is TGTGCCAGCAGCACATTTAAAACGGGGGCCAACGTCCTGACTTTC. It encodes CASSTFKTGANVLTF.

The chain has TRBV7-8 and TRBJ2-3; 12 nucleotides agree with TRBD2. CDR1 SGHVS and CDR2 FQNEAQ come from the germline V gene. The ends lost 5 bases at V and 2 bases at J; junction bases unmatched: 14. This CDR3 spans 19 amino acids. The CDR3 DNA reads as TGTGCCAGCAGCCGGCGACTAGCGGGGGCCATCCCTTCCACAGATACGCAGTATTTT. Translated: CASSRRLAGAIPSTDTQYF.

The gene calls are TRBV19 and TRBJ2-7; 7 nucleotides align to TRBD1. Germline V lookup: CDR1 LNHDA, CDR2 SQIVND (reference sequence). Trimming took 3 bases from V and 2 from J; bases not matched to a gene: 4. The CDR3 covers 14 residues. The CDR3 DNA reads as TGTGCCAGTAGTATTGGGGACAGACCCTACGAGCAGTACTTC. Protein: CASSIGDRPYEQYF. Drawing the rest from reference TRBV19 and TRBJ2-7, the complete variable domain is DGGITQSPKYLFRKEGQNVTLSCEQNLNHDAMYWYRQDPGQGLRLIYYSQIVNDFQKGDIAEGYSVSREKKESFPLTVTSAQKNPTAFYLCASSIGDRPYEQYFGPGTRLTVT.

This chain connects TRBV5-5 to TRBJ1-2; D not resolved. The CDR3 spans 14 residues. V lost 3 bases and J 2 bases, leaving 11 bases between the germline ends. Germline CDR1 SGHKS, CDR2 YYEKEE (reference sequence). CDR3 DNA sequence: TGTGCCAGCAGCTCAGGACGGACGAACTATGGCTACACCTTC. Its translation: CASSSGRTNYGYTF.

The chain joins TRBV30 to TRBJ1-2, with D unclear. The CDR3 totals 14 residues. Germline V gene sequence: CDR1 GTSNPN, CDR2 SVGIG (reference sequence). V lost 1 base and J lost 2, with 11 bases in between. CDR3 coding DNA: TGTGCCTGGAGTGGCGACGGTCCGAACTATGGCTACACCTTC. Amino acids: CAWSGDGPNYGYTF.

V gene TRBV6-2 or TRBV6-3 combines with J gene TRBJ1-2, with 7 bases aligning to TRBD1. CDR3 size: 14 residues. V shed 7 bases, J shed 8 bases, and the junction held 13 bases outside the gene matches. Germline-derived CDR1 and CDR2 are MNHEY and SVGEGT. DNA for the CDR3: TGTGCCAGCACCCCTACCGACAGGGTAGGAGGCTACACCTTC. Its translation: CASTPTDRVGGYTF.

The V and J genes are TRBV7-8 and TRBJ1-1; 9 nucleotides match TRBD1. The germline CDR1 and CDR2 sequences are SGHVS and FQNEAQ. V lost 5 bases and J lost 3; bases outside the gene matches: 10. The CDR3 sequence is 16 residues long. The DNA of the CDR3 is TGTGCCAGCAGCCCATGGGGACAGGGATTCGACACTGAAGCTTTCTTT. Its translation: CASSPWGQGFDTEAFF.

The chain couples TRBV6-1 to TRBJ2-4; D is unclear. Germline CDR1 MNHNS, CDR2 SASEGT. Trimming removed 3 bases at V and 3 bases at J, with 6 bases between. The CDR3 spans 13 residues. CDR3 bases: TGTGCCAGCAGTGAGTTAGACAAAAACATTCAGTACTTC. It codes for CASSELDKNIQYF.

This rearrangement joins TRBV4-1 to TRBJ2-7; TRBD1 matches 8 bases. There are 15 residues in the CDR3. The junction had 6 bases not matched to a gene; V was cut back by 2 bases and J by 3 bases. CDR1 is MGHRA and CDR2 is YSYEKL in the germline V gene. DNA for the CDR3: TGCGCCAGCAGCCAATTTCAGGGGGCGAGCTACGAGCAGTACTTC. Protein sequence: CASSQFQGASYEQYF.

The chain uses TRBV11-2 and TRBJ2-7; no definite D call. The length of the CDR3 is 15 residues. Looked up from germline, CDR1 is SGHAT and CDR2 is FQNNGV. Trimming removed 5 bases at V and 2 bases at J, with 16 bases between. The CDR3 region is CASSKTTSDAYEQYF. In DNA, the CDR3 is TGTGCCAGCAGCAAAACTACATCGGACGCCTACGAGCAGTACTTC.

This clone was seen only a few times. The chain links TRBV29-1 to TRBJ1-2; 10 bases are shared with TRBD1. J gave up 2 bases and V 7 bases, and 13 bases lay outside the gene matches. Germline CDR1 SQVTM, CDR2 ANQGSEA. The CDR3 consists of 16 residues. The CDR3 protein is CSAYNEWTGGNYGYTF. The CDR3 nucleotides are TGCAGCGCGTACAACGAATGGACAGGGGGGAACTATGGCTACACCTTC.

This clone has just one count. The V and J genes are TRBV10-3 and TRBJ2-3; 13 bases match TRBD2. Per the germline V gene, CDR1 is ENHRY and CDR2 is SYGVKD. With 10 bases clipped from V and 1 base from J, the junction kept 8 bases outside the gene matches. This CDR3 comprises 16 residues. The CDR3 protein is CATTPGLAGRTDTQYF. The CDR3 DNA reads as TGTGCCACCACCCCGGGACTAGCGGGACGCACAGATACGCAGTATTTT.

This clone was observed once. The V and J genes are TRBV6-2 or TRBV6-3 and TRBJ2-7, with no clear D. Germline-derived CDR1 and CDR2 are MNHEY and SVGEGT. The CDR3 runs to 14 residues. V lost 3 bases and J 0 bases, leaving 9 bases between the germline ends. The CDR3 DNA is TGTGCCAGCAGTTATAAAGGGCCCTCCTACGAGCAGTACTTC. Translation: CASSYKGPSYEQYF.

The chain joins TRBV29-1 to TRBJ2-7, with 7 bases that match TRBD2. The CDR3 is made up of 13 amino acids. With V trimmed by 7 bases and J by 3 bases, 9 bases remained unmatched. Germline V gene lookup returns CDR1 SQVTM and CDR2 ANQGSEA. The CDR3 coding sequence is TGCAGCGCCGAGGGAGGGGATAGCTACGAGCAGTACTTC. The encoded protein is CSAEGGDSYEQYF.

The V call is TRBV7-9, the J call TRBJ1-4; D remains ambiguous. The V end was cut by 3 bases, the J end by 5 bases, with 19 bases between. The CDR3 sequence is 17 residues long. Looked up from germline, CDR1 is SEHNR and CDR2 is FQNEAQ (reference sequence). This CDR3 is CASSFPRTGGENEKLFF. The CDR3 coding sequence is TGTGCCAGCAGCTTCCCGAGGACGGGCGGGGAAAATGAAAAACTGTTTTTT.

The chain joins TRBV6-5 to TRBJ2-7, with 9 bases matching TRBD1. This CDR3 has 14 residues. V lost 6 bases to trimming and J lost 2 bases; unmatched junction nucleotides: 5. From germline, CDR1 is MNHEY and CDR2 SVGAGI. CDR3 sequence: CASSQDRGTYEQYF. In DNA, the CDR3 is TGTGCCAGCAGCCAGGACAGGGGAACCTACGAGCAGTACTTC.

The CDR3 region has the DNA TGCAGCGTTGAGACAGGGGGCGCTGGCTACACCTTC. Residues: CSVETGGAGYTF. V is TRBV29-1 and J is TRBJ1-2, with 10 bases identical to TRBD1. Germline V gene lookup returns CDR1 SQVTM and CDR2 ANQGSEA. With V trimmed by 3 bases and J by 7 bases, 2 bases remained unmatched. This CDR3 spans 12 amino acids.

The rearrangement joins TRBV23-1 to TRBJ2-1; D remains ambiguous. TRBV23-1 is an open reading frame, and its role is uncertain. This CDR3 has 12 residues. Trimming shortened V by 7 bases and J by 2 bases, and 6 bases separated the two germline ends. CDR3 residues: CASTAPYNEQFF. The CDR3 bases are TGCGCCAGCACGGCGCCCTACAATGAGCAGTTCTTC.

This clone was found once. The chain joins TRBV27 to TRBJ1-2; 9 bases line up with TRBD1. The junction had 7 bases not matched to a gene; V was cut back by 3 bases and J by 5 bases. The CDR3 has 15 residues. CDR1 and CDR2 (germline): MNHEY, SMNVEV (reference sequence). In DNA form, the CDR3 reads TGTGCCAGCAGTTTCTACCGGGGACAGGGATATGGCTACACCTTC. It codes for CASSFYRGQGYGYTF.

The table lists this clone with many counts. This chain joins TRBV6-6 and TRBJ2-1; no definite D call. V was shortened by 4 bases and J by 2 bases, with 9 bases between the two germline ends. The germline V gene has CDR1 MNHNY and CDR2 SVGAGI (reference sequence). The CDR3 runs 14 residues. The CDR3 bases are TGTGCCAGCAGTTTCCCCGACCCCTACAATGAGCAGTTCTTC. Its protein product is CASSFPDPYNEQFF.

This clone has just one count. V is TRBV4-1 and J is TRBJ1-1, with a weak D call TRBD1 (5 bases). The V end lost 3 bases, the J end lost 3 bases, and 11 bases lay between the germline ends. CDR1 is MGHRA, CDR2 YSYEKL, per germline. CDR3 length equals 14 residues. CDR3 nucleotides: TGCGCCAGCAGCCAGCGGACACTTGACACTGAAGCTTTCTTT. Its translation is CASSQRTLDTEAFF.

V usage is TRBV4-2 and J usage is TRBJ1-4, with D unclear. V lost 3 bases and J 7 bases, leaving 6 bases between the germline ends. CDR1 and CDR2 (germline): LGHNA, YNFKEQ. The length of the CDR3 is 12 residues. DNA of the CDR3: TGTGCCAGCAGCCACCTGTCTGAAAAACTGTTTTTT. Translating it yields CASSHLSEKLFF.

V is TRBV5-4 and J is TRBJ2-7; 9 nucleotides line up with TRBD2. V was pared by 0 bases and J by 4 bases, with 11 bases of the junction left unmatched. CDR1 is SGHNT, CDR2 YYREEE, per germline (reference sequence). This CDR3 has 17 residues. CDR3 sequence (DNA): TGTGCCAGCAGCTTGGCTGGCGGGGGGGCCTCTTTGTACGAGCAGTACTTC. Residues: CASSLAGGGASLYEQYF.

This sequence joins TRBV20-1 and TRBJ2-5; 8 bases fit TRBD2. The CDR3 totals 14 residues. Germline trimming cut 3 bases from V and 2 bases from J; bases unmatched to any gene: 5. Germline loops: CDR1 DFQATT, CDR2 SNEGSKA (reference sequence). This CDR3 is CSASLAGVQETQYF. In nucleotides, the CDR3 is TGCAGTGCTAGTCTAGCGGGTGTTCAAGAGACCCAGTACTTC.